Shown below are 3 T cell receptor beta chains from a single sample sequenced in a study of cytomegalovirus exposure and HLA in healthy donors. Both 60 Vbeta primers and 13 Jbeta primers went into the PCR. TCRdb's table, derived via immunoSEQ multiplex PCR, lists solely in-frame clones and lacks some. Counted here are around 180,000 clones, approximately 80% occurring once; the ten biggest clones make up under 0.6%. What was sequenced was PBMCs. The receptors were gathered from a woman aged 45-65 years in good health and CMV-seronegative.

The chain has TRBV7-8 and TRBJ1-1, with TRBD1 matching 8 bases. Germline V CDR1 and CDR2: SGHVS, FQNEAQ. The V and J ends lost 5 bases and 1 base, in that order; junction bases with no gene match: 6. This CDR3 is 15 amino acids long. Here the CDR3 reads CASSQDRGRNTEAFF. CDR3 coding DNA: TGTGCCAGCAGCCAAGACAGGGGCCGGAACACTGAAGCTTTCTTT.

This sequence joins TRBV19 and TRBJ2-3; unclear D gene. V was shortened by 4 bases and J by 1 base, with 3 bases between the two germline ends. CDR3 size: 12 residues. Germline CDR1 reads LNHDA; CDR2 reads SQIVND (reference sequence). Here the CDR3 DNA reads TGTGCCAGTAGTACAGGCACAGATACGCAGTATTTT. Its protein product is CASSTGTDTQYF.

V usage is TRBV11-3 and J usage is TRBJ2-5, with TRBD2 identical over 10 bases. The J call is uncertain, as TRBJ2-7 better fits the DNA end. In germline, CDR1 is SGHNT, CDR2 YENEEA. This CDR3 is 16 amino acids long. CDR3 nucleotides: TGTGCCAGCAGCTTAGCTAGCGGGGGCCAAACCTACGAGCAGTACTTC. Translation: CASSLASGGQTYEQYF.